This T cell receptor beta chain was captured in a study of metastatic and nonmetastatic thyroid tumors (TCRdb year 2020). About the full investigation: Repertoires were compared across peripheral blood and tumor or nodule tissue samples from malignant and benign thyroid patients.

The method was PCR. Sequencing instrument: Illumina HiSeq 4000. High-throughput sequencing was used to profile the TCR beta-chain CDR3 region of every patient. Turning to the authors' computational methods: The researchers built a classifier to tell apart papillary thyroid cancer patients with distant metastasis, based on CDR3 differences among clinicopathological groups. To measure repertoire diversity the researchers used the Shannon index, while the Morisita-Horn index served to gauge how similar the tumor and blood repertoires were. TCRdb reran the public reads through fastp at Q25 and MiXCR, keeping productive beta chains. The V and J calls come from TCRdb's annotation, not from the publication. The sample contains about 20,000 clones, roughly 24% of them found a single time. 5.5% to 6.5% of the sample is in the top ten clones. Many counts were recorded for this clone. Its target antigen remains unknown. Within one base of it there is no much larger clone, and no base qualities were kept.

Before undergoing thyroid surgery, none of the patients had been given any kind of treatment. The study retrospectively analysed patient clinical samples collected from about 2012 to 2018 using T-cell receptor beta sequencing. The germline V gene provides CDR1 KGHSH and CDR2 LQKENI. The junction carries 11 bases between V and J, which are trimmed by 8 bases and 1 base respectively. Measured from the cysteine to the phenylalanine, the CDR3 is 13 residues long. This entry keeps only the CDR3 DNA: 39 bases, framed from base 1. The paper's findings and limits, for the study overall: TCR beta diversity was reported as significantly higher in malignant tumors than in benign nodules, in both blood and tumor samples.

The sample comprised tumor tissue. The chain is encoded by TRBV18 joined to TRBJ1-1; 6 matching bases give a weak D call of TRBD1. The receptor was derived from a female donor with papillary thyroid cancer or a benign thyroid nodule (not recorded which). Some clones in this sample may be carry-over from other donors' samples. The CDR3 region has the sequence CASRRGRNTEAFF. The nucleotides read TGTGCCAGCAGGAGGGGGAGGAACACTGAAGCTTTCTTT. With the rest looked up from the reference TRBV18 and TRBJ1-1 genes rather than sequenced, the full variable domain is NAGVMQNPRHLVRRRGQEARLRCSPMKGHSHVYWYRQLPEEGLKFMVYLQKENIIDESGMPKERFSAEFPKEGPSILRIQQVVRGDSAAYFCASRRGRNTEAFFGQGTRLTVV.